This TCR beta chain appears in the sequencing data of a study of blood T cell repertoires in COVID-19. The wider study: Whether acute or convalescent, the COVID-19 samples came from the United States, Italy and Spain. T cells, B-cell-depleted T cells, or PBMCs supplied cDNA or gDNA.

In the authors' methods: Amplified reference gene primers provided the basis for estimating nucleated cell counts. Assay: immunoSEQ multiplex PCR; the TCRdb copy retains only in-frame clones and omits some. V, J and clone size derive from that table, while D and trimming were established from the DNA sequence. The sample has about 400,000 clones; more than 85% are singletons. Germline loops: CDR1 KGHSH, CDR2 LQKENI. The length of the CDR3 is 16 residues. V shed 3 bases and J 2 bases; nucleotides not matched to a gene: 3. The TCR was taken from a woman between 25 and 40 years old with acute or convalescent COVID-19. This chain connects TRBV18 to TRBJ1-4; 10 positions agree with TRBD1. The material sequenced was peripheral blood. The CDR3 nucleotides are TGTGCCAGCTCACCGGACAGGGGGTCTACTAATGAAAAACTGTTTTTT. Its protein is CASSPDRGSTNEKLFF. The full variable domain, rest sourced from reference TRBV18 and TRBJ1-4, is NAGVMQNPRHLVRRRGQEARLRCSPMKGHSHVYWYRQLPEEGLKFMVYLQKENIIDESGMPKERFSAEFPKEGPSILRIQQVVRGDSAAYFCASSPDRGSTNEKLFFGSGTQLSVL.